This record concerns one T cell receptor beta chain sequence. Its antigen is not known. Possible read error: a much larger clone is one base away. TCRdb redid the calling of the 5' RACE reads with MiXCR, one entry per CDR3 protein. This table holds roughly 470,000 distinct CDR3 sequences, roughly an eighth found once. Between the trimmed V and J ends, which lost 6 bases and 0 bases, there was a span of 16 bases. This CDR3 comprises 15 residues. Germline V gene lookup returns CDR1 DFQATT and CDR2 SNEGSKA (reference sequence). This specimen belongs to a study of identical twins. Study findings and constraints: A lower insertion count was a feature of abundant cord blood beta clonotypes, with no such feature in memory repertoires. Among beta out-of-frame sequences, excess sharing between twins appeared weaker.

This sample was also put to use in a study of yellow fever vaccine responses in identical twins.

This receptor was identified in a woman aged 18-29 years in good health. The sample was CD4+ T cells sorted from blood. The chain recombines TRBV20-1 with TRBJ2-3; D is uncertain. The CDR3, as DNA: TGCAGTGCCGCCGACTGGGCAGGAAGCACAGATACGCAGTATTTT. Residues: CSAADWAGSTDTQYF.